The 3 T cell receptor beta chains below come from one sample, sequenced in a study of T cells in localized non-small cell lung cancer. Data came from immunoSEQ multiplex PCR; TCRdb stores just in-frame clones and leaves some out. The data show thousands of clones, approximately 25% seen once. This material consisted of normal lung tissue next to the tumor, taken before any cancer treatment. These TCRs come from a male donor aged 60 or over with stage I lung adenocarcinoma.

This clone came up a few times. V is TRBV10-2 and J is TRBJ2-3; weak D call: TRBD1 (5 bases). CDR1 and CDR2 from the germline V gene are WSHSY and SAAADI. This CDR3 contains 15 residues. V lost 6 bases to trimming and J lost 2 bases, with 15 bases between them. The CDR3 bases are TGCGCCAGCAGCTTGTCCAGGGTCGACACAGATACGCAGTATTTT. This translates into CASSLSRVDTDTQYF.

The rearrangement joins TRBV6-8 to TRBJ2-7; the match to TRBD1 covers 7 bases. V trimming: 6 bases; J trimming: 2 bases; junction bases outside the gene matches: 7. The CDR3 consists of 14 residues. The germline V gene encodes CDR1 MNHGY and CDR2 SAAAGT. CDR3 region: CASSTDRVAYEQYF. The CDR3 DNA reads TGTGCCAGCAGCACCGACAGGGTGGCCTACGAGCAGTACTTC.

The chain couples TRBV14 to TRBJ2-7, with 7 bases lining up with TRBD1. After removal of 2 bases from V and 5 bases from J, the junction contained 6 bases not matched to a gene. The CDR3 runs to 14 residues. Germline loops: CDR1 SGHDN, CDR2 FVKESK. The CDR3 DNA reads TGTGCCAGCAGCCAACCCAGGGGGTTGAACGAGCAGTACTTC. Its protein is CASSQPRGLNEQYF.